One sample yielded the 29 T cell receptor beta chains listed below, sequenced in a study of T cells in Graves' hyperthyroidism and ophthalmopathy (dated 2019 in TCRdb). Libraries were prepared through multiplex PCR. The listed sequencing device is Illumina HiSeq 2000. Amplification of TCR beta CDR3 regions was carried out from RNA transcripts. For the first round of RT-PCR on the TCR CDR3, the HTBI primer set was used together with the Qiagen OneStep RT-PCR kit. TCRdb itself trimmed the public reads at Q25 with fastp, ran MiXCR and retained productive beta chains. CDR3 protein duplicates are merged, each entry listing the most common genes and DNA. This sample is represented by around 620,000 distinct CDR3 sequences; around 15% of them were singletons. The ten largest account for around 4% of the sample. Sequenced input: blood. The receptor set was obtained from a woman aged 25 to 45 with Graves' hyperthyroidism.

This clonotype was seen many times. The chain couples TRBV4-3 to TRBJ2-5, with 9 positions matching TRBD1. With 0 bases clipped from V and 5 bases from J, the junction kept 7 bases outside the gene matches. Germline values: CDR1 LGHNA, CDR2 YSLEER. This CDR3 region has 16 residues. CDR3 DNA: TGCGCCAGCAGCCAAGAGGGGACAGGGTCGGGGGAGACCCAGTACTTC. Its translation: CASSQEGTGSGETQYF.

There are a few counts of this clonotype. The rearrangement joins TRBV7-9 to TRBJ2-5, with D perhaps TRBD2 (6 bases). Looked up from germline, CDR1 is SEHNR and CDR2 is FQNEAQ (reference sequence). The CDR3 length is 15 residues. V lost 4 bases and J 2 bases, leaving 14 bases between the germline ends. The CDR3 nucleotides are TGTGCCAGCAGCTACCCGGGACTCCCACAAGAGACCCAGTACTTC. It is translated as CASSYPGLPQETQYF.

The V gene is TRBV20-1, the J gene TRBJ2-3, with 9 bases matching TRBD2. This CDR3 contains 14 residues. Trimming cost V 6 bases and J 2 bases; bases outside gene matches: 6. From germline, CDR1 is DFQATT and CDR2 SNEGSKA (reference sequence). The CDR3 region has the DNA TGCAGTGCCCCGACTAGCGGTGTCACAGATACGCAGTATTTT. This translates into CSAPTSGVTDTQYF.

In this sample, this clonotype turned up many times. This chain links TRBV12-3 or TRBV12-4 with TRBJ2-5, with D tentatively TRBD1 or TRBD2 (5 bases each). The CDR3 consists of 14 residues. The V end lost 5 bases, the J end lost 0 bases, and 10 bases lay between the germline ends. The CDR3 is CASSGDLNQETQYF. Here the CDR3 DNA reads TGTGCCAGCAGTGGGGACCTAAACCAAGAGACCCAGTACTTC.

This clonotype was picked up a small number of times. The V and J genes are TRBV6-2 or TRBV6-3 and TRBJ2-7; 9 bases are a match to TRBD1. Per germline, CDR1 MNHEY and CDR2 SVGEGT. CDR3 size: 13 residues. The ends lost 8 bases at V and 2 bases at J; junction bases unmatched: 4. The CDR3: CASRDRGTYEQYF. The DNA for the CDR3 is TGTGCCAGCCGTGACAGGGGGACCTACGAGCAGTACTTC.

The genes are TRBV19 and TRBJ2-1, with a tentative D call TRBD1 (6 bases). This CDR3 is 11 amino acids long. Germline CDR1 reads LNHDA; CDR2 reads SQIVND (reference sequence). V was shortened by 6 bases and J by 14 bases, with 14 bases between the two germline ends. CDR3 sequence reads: CASSRGSGEFF. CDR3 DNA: TGTGCCAGTAGCAGGGGATCGGGCGAGTTCTTC.

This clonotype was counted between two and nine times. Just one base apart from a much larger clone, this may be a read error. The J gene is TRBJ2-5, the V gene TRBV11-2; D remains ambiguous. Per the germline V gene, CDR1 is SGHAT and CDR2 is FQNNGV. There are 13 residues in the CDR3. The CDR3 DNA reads TGTGCCTGCAGCTTATACCTCCAAGAGACCCAGTACTTC. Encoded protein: CACSLYLQETQYF.

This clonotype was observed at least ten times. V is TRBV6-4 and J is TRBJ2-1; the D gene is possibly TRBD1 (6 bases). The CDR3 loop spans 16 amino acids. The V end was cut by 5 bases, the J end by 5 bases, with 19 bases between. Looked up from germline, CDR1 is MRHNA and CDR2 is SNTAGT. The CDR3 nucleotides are TGTGCCAGCAGTTTAAGCCCCGGCACAGGGCACAATGAGCAGTTCTTC. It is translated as CASSLSPGTGHNEQFF.

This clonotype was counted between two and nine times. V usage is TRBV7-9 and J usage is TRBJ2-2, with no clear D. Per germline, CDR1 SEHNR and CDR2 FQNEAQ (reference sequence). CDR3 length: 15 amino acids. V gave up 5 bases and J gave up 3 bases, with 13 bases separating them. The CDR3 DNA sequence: TGTGCCAGCAGCCTCAGACCCCCCGACACCGGGGAGCTGTTTTTT. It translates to CASSLRPPDTGELFF.

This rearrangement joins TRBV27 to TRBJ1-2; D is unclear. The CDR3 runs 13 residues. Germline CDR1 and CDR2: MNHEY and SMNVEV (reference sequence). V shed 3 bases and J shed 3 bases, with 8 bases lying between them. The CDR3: CASSFGPDYGYTF. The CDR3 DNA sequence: TGTGCCAGCAGTTTCGGTCCCGACTATGGCTACACCTTC.

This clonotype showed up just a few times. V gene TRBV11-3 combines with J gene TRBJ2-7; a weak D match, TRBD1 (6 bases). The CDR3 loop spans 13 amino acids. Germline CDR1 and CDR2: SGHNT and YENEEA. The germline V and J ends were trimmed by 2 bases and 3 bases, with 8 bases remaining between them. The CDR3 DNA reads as TGTGCCAGCAGCTTAAGGGACAACTACGAGCAGTACTTC. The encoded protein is CASSLRDNYEQYF. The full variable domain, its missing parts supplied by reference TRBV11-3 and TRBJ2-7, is EAGVVQSPRYKIIEKKQPVAFWCNPISGHNTLYWYLQNLGQGPELLIRYENEEAVDDSQLPKDRFSAERLKGVDSTLKIQPAELGDSAVYLCASSLRDNYEQYFGPGTRLTVT.

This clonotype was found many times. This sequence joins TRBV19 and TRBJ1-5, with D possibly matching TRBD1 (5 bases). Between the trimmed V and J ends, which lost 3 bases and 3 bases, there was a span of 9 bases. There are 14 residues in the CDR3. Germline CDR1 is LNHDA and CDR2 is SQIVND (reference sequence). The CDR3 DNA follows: TGTGCCAGTAGTATTGGGGGATCCAATCAGCCCCAGCATTTT. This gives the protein CASSIGGSNQPQHF.

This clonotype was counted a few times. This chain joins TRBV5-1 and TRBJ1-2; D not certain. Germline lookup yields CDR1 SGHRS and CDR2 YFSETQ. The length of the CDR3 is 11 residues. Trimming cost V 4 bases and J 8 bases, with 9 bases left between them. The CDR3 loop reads CASSGGSGYTF. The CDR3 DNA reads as TGCGCCAGCAGCGGAGGGAGCGGCTACACCTTC.

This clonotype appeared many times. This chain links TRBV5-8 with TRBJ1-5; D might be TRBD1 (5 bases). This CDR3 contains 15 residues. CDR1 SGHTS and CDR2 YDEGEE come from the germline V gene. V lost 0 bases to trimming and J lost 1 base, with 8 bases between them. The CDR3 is CASSLGGASNQPQHF. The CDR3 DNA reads TGTGCCAGCAGCTTGGGGGGCGCAAGCAATCAGCCCCAGCATTTT.

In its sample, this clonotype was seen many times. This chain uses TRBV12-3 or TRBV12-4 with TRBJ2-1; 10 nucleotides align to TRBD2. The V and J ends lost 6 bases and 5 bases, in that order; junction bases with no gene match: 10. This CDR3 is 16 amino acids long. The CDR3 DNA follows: TGTGCCAGCAGAACGACGAAACTAGCGGGGAACAATGAGCAGTTCTTC. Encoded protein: CASRTTKLAGNNEQFF.

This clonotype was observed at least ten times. The DNA of the CDR3 is TGCGCCAGCAGCTTGACGACAGGAAACACCGGGGAGCTGTTTTTT. Its translation: CASSLTTGNTGELFF. The rearrangement uses TRBV5-1 and TRBJ2-2; perhaps TRBD1 as D (6 bases). The length of the CDR3 is 15 residues. V was cut by 1 base and J by 2 bases, with 9 bases left in between. Germline V CDR1 and CDR2: SGHRS, YFSETQ.

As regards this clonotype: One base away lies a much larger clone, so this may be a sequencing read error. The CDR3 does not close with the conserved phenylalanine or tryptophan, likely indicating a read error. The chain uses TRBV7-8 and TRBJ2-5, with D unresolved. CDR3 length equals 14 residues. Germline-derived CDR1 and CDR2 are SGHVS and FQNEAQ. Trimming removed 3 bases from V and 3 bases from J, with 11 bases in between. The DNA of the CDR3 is TGTGCCAGCAGCTTGGAGATTAAAAAAGAGACCCAGTACTCC. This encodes CASSLEIKKETQYS.

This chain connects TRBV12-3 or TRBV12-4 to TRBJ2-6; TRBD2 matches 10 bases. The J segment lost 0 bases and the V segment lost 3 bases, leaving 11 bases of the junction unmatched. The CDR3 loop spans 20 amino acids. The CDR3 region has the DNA TGTGCCAGCAGTTTGACAGCTCCCGGGACTAGCGTCTCTGGGGCCAACGTCCTGACTTTC. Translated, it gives CASSLTAPGTSVSGANVLTF.

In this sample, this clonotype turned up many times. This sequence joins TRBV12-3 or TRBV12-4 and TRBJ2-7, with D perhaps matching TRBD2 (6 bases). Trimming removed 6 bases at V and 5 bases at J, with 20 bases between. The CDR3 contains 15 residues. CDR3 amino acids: CASSINSGPGDEQYF. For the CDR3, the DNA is TGTGCCAGCAGCATTAATAGCGGCCCGGGGGACGAGCAGTACTTC.

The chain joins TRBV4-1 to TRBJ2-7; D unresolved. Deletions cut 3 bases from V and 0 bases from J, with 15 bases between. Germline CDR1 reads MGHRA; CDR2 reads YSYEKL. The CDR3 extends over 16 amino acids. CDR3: CASSQGFQSSSYEQYF. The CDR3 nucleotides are TGCGCCAGCAGCCAGGGATTTCAATCGAGCTCCTACGAGCAGTACTTC.

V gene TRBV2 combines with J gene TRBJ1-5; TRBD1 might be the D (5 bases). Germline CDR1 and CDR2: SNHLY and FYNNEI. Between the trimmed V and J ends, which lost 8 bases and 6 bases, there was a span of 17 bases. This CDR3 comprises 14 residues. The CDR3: CASGGGGSGQPQHF. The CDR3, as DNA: TGTGCCAGCGGGGGGGGAGGCTCGGGTCAGCCCCAGCATTTT.

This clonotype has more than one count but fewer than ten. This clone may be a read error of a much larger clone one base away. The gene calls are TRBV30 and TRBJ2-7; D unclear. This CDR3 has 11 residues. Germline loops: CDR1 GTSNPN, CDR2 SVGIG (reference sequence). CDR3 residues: CACQETYGQYF. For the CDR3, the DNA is TGTGCCTGTCAGGAGACCTACGGGCAGTACTTC.

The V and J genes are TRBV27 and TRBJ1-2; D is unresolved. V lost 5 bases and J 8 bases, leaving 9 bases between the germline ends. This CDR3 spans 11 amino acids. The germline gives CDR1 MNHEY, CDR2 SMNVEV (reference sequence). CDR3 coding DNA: TGTGCCAGCAGTGGTCCGGAGGGCTACACCTTC. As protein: CASSGPEGYTF.

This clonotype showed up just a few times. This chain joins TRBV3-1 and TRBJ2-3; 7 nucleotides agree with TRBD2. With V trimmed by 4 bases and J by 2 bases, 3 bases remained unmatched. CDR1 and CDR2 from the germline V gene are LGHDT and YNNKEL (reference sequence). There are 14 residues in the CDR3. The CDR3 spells CASSRSGFTDTQYF. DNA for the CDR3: TGTGCCAGCAGCCGTAGCGGGTTCACAGATACGCAGTATTTT.

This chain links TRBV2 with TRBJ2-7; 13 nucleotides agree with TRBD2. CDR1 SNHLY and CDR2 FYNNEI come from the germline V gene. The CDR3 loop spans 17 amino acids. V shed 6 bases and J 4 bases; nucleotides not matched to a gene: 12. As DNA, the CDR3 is TGTGCCAGCAGAGAGGCGACTAGCGGGAGGAATGTATACGAGCAGTACTTC. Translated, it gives CASREATSGRNVYEQYF.

CDR3 nucleotides: TGTGCCAGCAGCCCCTACAGTTTGGTTGACTTCGCGAACACCGGGGAGCTGTTTTTT. This translates into CASSPYSLVDFANTGELFF. The chain combines TRBV13 with TRBJ2-2; D remains unclear. The germline V gene has CDR1 PRHDT and CDR2 FYEKMQ (reference sequence). V was trimmed by 5 bases and J by 0 bases, leaving 22 bases between them. The CDR3 has 19 amino acids.

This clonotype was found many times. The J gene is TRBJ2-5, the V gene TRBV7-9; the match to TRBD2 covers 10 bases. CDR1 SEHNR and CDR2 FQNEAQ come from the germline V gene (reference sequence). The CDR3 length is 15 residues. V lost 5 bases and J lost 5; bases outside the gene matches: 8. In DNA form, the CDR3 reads TGTGCCAGCAGCCCCCTAGCGGGAGAGTCGGAGACCCAGTACTTC. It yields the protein CASSPLAGESETQYF.

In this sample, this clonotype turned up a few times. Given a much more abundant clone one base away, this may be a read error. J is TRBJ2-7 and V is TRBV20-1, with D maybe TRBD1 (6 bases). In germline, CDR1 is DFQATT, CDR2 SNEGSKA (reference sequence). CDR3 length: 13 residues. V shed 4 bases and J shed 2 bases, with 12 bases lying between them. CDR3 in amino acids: CSAKLQGAYEQYF. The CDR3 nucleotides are TGCAGTGCTAAACTACAGGGAGCCTACGAGCAGTACTTC.

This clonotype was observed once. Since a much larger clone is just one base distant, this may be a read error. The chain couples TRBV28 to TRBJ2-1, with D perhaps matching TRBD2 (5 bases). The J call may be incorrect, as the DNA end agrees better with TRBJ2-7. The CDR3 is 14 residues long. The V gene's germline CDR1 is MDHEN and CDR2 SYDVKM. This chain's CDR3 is CASSWPGSYNEQYF. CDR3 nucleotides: TGTGCCAGCAGCTGGCCGGGATCCTACAATGAGCAGTACTTC.